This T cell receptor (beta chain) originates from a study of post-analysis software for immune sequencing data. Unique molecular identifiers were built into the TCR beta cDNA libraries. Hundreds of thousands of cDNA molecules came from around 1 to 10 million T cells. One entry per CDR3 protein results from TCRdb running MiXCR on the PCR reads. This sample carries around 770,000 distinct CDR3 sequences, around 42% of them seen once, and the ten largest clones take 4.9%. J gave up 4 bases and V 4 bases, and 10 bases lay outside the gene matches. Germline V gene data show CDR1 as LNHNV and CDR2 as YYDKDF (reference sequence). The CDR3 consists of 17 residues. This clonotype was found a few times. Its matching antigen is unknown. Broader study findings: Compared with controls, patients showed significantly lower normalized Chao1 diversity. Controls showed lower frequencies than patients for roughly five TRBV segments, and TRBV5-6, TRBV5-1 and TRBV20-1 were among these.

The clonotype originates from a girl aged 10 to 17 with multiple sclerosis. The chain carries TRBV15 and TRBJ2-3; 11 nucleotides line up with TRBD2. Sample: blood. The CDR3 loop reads CATSIRISGGASDTQYF. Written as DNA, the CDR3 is TGTGCCACCAGCATACGAATTAGCGGGGGGGCATCAGATACGCAGTATTTT. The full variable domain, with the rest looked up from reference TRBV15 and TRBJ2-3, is DAMVIQNPRYQVTQFGKPVTLSCSQTLNHNVMYWYQQKSSQAPKLLFHYYDKDFNNEADTPDNFQSRRPNTSFCFLDIRSPGLGDTAMYLCATSIRISGGASDTQYFGPGTRLTVL.